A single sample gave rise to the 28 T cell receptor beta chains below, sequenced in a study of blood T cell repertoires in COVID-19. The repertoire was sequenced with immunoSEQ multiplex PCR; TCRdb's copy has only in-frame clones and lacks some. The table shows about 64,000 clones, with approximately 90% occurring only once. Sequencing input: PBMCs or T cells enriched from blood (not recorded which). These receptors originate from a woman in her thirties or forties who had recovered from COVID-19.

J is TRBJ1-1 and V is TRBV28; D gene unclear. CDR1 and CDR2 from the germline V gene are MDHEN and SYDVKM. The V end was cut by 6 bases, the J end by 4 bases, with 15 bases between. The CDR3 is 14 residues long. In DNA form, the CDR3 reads TGTGCCAGCAGCCCTCGGGGATTGGGCACTGAAGCTTTCTTT. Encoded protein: CASSPRGLGTEAFF. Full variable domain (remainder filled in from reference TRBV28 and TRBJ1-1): DVKVTQSSRYLVKRTGEKVFLECVQDMDHENMFWYRQDPGLGLRLIYFSYDVKMKEKGDIPEGYSVSREKKERFSLILESASTNQTSMYLCASSPRGLGTEAFFGQGTRLTVV.

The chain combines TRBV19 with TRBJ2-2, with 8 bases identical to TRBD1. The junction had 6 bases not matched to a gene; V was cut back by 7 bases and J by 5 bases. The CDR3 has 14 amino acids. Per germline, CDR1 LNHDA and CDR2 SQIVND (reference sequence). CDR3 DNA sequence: TGTGCCAGTATCGACAGGGGCGATACCGGGGAGCTGTTTTTT. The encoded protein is CASIDRGDTGELFF.

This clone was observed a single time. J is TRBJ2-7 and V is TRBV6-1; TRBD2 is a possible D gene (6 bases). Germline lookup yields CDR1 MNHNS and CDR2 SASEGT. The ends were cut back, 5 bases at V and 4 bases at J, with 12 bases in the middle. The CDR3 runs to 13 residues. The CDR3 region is CASSPRDFYEQYF. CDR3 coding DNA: TGTGCCAGCAGTCCCCGGGACTTTTACGAGCAGTACTTC.

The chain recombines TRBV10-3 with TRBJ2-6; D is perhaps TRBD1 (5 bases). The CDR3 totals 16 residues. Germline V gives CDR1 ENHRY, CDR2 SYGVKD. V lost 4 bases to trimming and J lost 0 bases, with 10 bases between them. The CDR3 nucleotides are TGTGCCATCAGTGTACAGGCGAGCTCTGGGGCCAACGTCCTGACTTTC. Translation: CAISVQASSGANVLTF.

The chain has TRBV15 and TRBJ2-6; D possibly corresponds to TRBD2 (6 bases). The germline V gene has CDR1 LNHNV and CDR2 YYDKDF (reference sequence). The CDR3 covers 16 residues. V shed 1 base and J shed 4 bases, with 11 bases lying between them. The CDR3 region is CATSRVGGRGANVLTF. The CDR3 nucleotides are TGTGCCACCAGCAGAGTCGGGGGACGAGGGGCCAACGTCCTGACTTTC.

The CDR3, as DNA: TGTGCCAGCAGCTTCGTCCCAGGACAGGGTTCCACCGGGGAGCTGTTTTTT. It encodes CASSFVPGQGSTGELFF. The chain carries TRBV7-9 and TRBJ2-2, with TRBD1 matching over 8 bases. The V gene's germline CDR1 is SEHNR and CDR2 FQNEAQ (reference sequence). CDR3 length: 17 amino acids. Trimming took 3 bases from V and 4 from J; bases not matched to a gene: 10.

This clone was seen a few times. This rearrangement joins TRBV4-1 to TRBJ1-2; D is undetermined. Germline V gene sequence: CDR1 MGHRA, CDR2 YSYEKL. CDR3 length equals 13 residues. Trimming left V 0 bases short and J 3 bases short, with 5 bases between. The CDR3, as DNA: TGCGCCAGCAGCCAAGAGGACTACTATGGCTACACCTTC. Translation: CASSQEDYYGYTF.

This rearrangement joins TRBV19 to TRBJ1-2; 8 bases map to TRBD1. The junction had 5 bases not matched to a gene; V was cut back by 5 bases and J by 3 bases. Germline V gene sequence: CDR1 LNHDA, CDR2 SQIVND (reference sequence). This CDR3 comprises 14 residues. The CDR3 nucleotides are TGTGCCAGTAGTTCCCAGGGGGCAGACTATGGCTACACCTTC. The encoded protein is CASSSQGADYGYTF. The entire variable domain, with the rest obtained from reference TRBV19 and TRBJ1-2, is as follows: DGGITQSPKYLFRKEGQNVTLSCEQNLNHDAMYWYRQDPGQGLRLIYYSQIVNDFQKGDIAEGYSVSREKKESFPLTVTSAQKNPTAFYLCASSSQGADYGYTFGSGTRLTVV.

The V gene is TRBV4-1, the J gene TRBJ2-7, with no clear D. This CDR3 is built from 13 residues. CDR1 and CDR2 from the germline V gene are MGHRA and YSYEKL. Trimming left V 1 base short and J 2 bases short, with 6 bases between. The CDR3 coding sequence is TGCGCCAGCAGCCAAGTGCTAGCCTACGAGCAGTACTTC. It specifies CASSQVLAYEQYF.

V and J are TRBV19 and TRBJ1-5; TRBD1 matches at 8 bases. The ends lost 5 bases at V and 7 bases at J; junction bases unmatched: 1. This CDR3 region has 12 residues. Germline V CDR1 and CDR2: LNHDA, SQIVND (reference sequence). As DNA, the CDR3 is TGTGCCAGTAGTGGACAGGGCCAGCCCCAGCATTTT. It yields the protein CASSGQGQPQHF.

CDR3 sequence reads: CASGLADIYNEQFF. DNA for the CDR3: TGTGCCAGCGGCCTAGCGGACATCTACAATGAGCAGTTCTTC. This chain connects TRBV6-2 or TRBV6-3 to TRBJ2-1; 7 positions agree with TRBD2. The trim removed 8 bases at V and 3 bases at J, leaving 7 bases unmatched. Germline V lookup: CDR1 MNHEY, CDR2 SVGEGT. The CDR3 consists of 14 residues.

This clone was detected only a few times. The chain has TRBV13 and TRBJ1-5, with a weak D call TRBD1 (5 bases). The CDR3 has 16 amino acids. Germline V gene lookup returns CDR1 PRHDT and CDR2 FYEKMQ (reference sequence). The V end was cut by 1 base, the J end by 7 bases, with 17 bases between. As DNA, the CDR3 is TGTGCCAGCAGCTTAGCCGGGATTCAGGGAGGGCAGCCCCAGCATTTT. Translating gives CASSLAGIQGGQPQHF.

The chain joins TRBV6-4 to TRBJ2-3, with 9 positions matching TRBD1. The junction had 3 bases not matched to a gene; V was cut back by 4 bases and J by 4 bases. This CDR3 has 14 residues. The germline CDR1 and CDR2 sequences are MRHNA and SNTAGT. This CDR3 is CASSGTGEADTQYF. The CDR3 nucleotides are TGTGCCAGCAGTGGGACAGGGGAGGCAGATACGCAGTATTTT.

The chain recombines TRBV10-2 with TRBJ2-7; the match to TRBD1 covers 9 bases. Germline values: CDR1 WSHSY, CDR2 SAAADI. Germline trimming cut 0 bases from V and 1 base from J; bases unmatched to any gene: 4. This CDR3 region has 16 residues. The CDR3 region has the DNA TGCGCCAGCAGTGAGTCTAACAGGGGGCTTTCCTACGAGCAGTACTTC. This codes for CASSESNRGLSYEQYF.

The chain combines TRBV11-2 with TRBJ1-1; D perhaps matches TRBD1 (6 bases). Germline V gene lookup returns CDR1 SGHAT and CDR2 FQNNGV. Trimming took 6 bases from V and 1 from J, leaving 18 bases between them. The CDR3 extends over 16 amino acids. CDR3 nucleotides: TGTGCCAGCAGACAAACTAGACAGGCGACGAACACTGAAGCTTTCTTT. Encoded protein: CASRQTRQATNTEAFF. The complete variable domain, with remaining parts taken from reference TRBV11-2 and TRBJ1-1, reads EAGVAQSPRYKIIEKRQSVAFWCNPISGHATLYWYQQILGQGPKLLIQFQNNGVVDDSQLPKDRFSAERLKGVDSTLKIQPAKLEDSAVYLCASRQTRQATNTEAFFGQGTRLTVV.

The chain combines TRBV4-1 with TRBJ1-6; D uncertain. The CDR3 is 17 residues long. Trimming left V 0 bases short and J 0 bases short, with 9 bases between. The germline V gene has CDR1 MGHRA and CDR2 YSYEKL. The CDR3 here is CASSQEGYSSYNSPLHF. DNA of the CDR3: TGCGCCAGCAGCCAAGAGGGCTACAGCTCCTATAATTCACCCCTCCACTTT.

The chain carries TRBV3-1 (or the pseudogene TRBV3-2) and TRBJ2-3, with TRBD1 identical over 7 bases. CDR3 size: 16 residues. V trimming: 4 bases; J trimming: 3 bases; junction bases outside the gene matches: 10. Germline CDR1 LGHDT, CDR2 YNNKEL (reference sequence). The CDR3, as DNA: TGTGCCAGCAGCCTCAAGAAGGGGGCCGTGACAGATACGCAGTATTTT. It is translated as CASSLKKGAVTDTQYF.

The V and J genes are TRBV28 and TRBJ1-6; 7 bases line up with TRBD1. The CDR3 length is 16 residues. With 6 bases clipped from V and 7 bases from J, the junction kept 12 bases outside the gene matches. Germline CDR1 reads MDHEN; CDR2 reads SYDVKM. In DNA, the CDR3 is TGTGCCAGCAGCGTATACTACAGGGGAGGCAATTCACCCCTCCACTTT. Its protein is CASSVYYRGGNSPLHF. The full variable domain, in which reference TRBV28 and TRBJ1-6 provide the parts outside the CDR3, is DVKVTQSSRYLVKRTGEKVFLECVQDMDHENMFWYRQDPGLGLRLIYFSYDVKMKEKGDIPEGYSVSREKKERFSLILESASTNQTSMYLCASSVYYRGGNSPLHFGNGTRLTVT.

The CDR3 sequence: CASSHSDRDRGLCSYGYTF. The CDR3 DNA reads TGCGCCAGCAGTCACTCCGACCGGGACAGGGGGCTTTGTAGCTATGGCTACACCTTC. This chain joins TRBV23-1 and TRBJ1-2; 12 bases are a match to TRBD1. TRBV23-1 is an open reading frame whose function is uncertain. V lost 3 bases to trimming and J lost 4 bases; unmatched junction nucleotides: 15. The CDR3 runs 19 residues.

In DNA, the CDR3 is TGCGCCAGCAGCGAGACAGGGGTAACAGATACGCAGTATTTT. Amino acid sequence: CASSETGVTDTQYF. The gene calls are TRBV10-2 and TRBJ2-3; 8 bases align to TRBD1. Germline CDR1 and CDR2: WSHSY and SAAADI. CDR3 length: 14 residues. With 6 bases clipped from V and 3 bases from J, the junction kept 5 bases outside the gene matches.

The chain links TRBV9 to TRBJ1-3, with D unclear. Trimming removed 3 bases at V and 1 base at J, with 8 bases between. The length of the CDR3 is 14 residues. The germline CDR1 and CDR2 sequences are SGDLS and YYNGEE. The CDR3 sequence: CASSGATSGNTIYF. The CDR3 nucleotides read TGTGCCAGCAGCGGCGCAACTTCTGGAAACACCATATATTTT.

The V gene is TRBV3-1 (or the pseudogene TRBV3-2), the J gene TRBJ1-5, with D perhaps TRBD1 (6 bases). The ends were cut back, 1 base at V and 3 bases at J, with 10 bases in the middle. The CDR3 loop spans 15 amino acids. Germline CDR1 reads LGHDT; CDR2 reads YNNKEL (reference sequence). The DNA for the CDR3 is TGTGCCAGCAGCCAAGGAGGGGGAATCAATCAGCCCCAGCATTTT. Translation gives CASSQGGGINQPQHF.

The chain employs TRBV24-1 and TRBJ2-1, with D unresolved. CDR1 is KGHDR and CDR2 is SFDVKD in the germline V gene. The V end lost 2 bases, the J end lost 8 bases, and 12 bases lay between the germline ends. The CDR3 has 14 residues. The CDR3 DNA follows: TGTGCCACCAGTGATTCATCCTCGGGTCATGAGCAGTTCTTC. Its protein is CATSDSSSGHEQFF.

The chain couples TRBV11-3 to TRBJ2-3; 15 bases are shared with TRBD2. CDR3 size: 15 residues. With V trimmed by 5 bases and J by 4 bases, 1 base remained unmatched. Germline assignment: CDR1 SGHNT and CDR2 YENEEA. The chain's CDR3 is CASSGLAGGPDTQYF. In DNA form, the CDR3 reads TGTGCCAGCAGCGGACTAGCGGGGGGGCCAGATACGCAGTATTTT. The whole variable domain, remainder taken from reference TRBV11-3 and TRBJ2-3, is EAGVVQSPRYKIIEKKQPVAFWCNPISGHNTLYWYLQNLGQGPELLIRYENEEAVDDSQLPKDRFSAERLKGVDSTLKIQPAELGDSAVYLCASSGLAGGPDTQYFGPGTRLTVL.

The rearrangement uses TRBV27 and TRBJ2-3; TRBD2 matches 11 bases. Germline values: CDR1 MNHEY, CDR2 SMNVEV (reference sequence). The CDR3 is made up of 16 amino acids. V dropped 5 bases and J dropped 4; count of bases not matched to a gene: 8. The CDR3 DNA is TGTGCCAGCAGTGCCTCTAGCGGGGGGCCGGCAGATACGCAGTATTTT. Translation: CASSASSGGPADTQYF.

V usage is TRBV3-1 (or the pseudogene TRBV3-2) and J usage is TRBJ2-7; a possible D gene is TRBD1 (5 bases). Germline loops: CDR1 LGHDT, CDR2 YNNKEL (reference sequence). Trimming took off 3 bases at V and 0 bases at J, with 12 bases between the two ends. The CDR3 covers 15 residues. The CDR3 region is CASSQVSRASYEQYF. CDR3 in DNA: TGTGCCAGCAGCCAGGTTTCCAGGGCCTCCTACGAGCAGTACTTC.

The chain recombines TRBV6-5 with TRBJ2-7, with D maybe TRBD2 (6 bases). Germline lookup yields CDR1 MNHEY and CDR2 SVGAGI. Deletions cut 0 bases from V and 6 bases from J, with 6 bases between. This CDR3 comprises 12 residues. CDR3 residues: CASSYSRGEQYF. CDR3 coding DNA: TGTGCCAGCAGTTACTCGCGGGGCGAGCAGTACTTC.

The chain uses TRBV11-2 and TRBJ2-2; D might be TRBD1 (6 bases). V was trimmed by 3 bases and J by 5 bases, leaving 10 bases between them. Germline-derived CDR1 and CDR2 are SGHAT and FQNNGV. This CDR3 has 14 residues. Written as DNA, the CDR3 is TGTGCCAGCAGCTTGTACAGGGATACCGGGGAGCTGTTTTTT. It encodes CASSLYRDTGELFF.